These 13 T cell receptor beta chains were sequenced from one sample in a study of early T cells in non-severe SARS-CoV-2 infection. TCRdb redid the calling of the 5' RACE reads with MiXCR, one entry per CDR3 protein. Among some 88,000 distinct CDR3 sequences listed, over 15% were seen once. Sample: whole blood, taken at baseline. All receptors come from an adult who was a healthcare worker with PCR-confirmed SARS-CoV-2 infection or an uninfected control (not recorded which).

This clonotype was observed a handful of times. This sequence joins TRBV6-6 and TRBJ1-1; tentatively, D is TRBD1 (5 bases). The CDR3 is made up of 10 amino acids. The V and J ends lost 8 bases and 6 bases respectively, with 7 bases between them. Germline CDR1 MNHNY, CDR2 SVGAGI (reference sequence). The CDR3 nucleotides read TGTGCCAGCGGGGCGTCTGAAGCTTTCTTT. Translation gives CASGASEAFF.

This clonotype occurred many times. The chain combines TRBV5-6 with TRBJ2-3, with TRBD2 as a possible D gene (5 bases). The CDR3 contains 15 residues. Trimming removed 0 bases at V and 1 base at J, with 9 bases between. CDR1 is SGHDT and CDR2 is YYEEEE in the germline V gene. In DNA, the CDR3 is TGTGCCAGCAGCTTGGCGCTAGCTGGCACAGATACGCAGTATTTT. This translates into CASSLALAGTDTQYF.

Comment on this clonotype: This sequence may be a read error, since a much larger clone differs from it by one base. The conserved closing phenylalanine or tryptophan is absent in this CDR3, likely reflecting a read error. The chain is built from TRBV20-1 and TRBJ2-4; D may be TRBD2 (7 bases). This CDR3 spans 13 amino acids. Looked up from germline, CDR1 is DFQATT and CDR2 is SNEGSKA (reference sequence). The V end lost 4 bases, the J end lost 9 bases, and 16 bases lay between the germline ends. The CDR3 DNA sequence: TGCAGTGCTAAGAGGGGGGGCGAGGGCATTCAGTACTTA. This gives the protein CSAKRGGEGIQYL.

This sequence joins TRBV2 and TRBJ2-7, with D possibly matching TRBD1 (6 bases). V was trimmed by 10 bases and J by 0 bases, leaving 10 bases between them. The germline V gene encodes CDR1 SNHLY and CDR2 FYNNEI. This CDR3 contains 12 residues. CDR3 region: CAMGDTSYEQYF. CDR3 in DNA: TGTGCCATGGGGGACACCTCCTACGAGCAGTACTTC.

This clonotype was seen a few times. The chain joins TRBV7-9 to TRBJ2-7; 10 bases are a match to TRBD1. The CDR3 has 12 residues. V lost 8 bases, J lost 4 bases, and 2 bases stayed unmatched. In germline, CDR1 is SEHNR, CDR2 FQNEAQ (reference sequence). The CDR3 DNA is TGTGCCAGCTCGGGACAGGGGTACGAGCAGTACTTC. This sequence encodes CASSGQGYEQYF.

This chain connects TRBV5-1 to TRBJ2-1, with 8 nucleotides matching TRBD2. Germline CDR1 reads SGHRS; CDR2 reads YFSETQ. The ends lost 4 bases at V and 2 bases at J; junction bases unmatched: 8. The CDR3 length is 16 residues. The CDR3, as DNA: TGCGCCAGCAGCACCAACGGGGGGGAGACCTACAATGAGCAGTTCTTC. This gives the protein CASSTNGGETYNEQFF.

The chain carries TRBV20-1 and TRBJ1-1, with D possibly being TRBD1 (5 bases). CDR3 length equals 14 residues. Germline CDR1 reads DFQATT; CDR2 reads SNEGSKA (reference sequence). The CDR3 nucleotides read TGCAGCCCTGGGGCGGGGAGCGGGAGCACTGAAGCTTTCTTT. Translated: CSPGAGSGSTEAFF.

This clonotype was seen more than once but under ten times. This chain connects TRBV7-8 to TRBJ2-1; either TRBD1 or TRBD2 may fit D (5 bases each). The germline V gene encodes CDR1 SGHVS and CDR2 FQNEAQ. This CDR3 spans 16 amino acids. Between the trimmed V and J ends, which lost 5 bases and 8 bases, there was a span of 22 bases. Here the CDR3 reads CASSARRDAGSHEQFF. In DNA form, the CDR3 reads TGTGCCAGCAGCGCAAGACGGGACGCCGGGTCCCATGAGCAGTTCTTC.

This chain uses TRBV4-3 with TRBJ2-7; 8 positions agree with TRBD1. This CDR3 contains 15 residues. From germline, CDR1 is LGHNA and CDR2 YSLEER. V dropped 0 bases and J dropped 5; count of bases not matched to a gene: 6. CDR3 region: CASSQDRQGADEQYF. In DNA form, the CDR3 reads TGCGCCAGCAGCCAAGATAGGCAGGGGGCTGACGAGCAGTACTTC.

This chain links TRBV5-1 with TRBJ2-1; TRBD2 aligns across 7 bases. This CDR3 has 14 residues. V shed 7 bases and J 0 bases; nucleotides not matched to a gene: 4. CDR1 is SGHRS and CDR2 is YFSETQ in the germline V gene. CDR3 coding DNA: TGCGCCAGCGGACTAGGTAGCTCCTACAATGAGCAGTTCTTC. Its translation is CASGLGSSYNEQFF.

Comment on this clonotype: The limits of the CDR3 on the DNA are not certain, so only TCRdb's listed CDR3 is given. The chain links TRBV4-3 to TRBJ2-2; whether TRBD2, the table's D call, matches the DNA was not checked. Germline CDR1 is LGHNA and CDR2 is YSLEER. The CDR3 is 17 amino acids long, termini counted. This CDR3 is CASSQDRAGGNPGSCFF.

This chain joins TRBV20-1 and TRBJ2-4, with D possibly being TRBD1 (6 bases). The germline V gene encodes CDR1 DFQATT and CDR2 SNEGSKA (reference sequence). Trimming stripped 6 bases from V and 10 bases from J, with 10 bases between. The length of the CDR3 is 10 residues. The chain's CDR3 is CSATGEIQYF. The CDR3 DNA reads TGCAGTGCGACAGGAGAAATTCAGTACTTC.

This clonotype occurred a few times. The chain joins TRBV15 to TRBJ2-1, with D perhaps being TRBD1 or TRBD2 (5 bases each). The CDR3 is 15 residues long. Germline loops: CDR1 LNHNV, CDR2 YYDKDF (reference sequence). The V end lost 3 bases, the J end lost 3 bases, and 12 bases lay between the germline ends. The CDR3, as DNA: TGTGCCACCAGCAGGGCCGGGACCTTCTACAATGAGCAGTTCTTC. Translation: CATSRAGTFYNEQFF. The full variable domain, rest sourced from reference TRBV15 and TRBJ2-1, is DAMVIQNPRYQVTQFGKPVTLSCSQTLNHNVMYWYQQKSSQAPKLLFHYYDKDFNNEADTPDNFQSRRPNTSFCFLDIRSPGLGDTAMYLCATSRAGTFYNEQFFGPGTRLTVL.